Shown below are 3 T cell receptor beta chains from a single sample sequenced in a study of identical twins. TCRdb called the 5' RACE reads again in MiXCR, with one record for every CDR3 protein. This table holds approximately 890,000 distinct CDR3 sequences, 12% found once. This same sample was also taken into another study, of yellow fever vaccine responses in identical twins.

Sequenced sample: PBMCs. Receptor source: a young woman in good health.

This clonotype was picked up a small number of times. The rearrangement joins TRBV9 to TRBJ2-1, with D possibly called TRBD1 or TRBD2 (5 bases each). Trimming shortened V by 0 bases and J by 2 bases, and 12 bases separated the two germline ends. From germline, CDR1 is SGDLS and CDR2 YYNGEE. The CDR3 is 16 amino acids. The CDR3: CASSVGGAGAYNEQFF. CDR3 nucleotides: TGTGCCAGCAGCGTAGGTGGGGCCGGGGCCTACAATGAGCAGTTCTTC.

This clonotype was detected only a few times. The rearrangement uses TRBV24-1 and TRBJ2-1; 11 nucleotides align to TRBD1. The germline V gene has CDR1 KGHDR and CDR2 SFDVKD. V lost 6 bases, J lost 9 bases, and 9 bases stayed unmatched. The CDR3 length is 15 residues. The CDR3 loop reads CATSNPGQGVTEQFF. Here the CDR3 DNA reads TGTGCCACCAGTAACCCGGGACAGGGGGTTACTGAGCAGTTCTTC.

The V and J genes are TRBV13 and TRBJ2-1; TRBD1 matches 8 bases. Germline lookup yields CDR1 PRHDT and CDR2 FYEKMQ (reference sequence). This CDR3 spans 16 amino acids. Trimming at V came to 0 bases and at J to 4 bases, leaving 5 bases not matched to a gene. The DNA for the CDR3 is TGTGCCAGCAGCTTAGGCACAGGGGGAACATACAATGAGCAGTTCTTC. Translation: CASSLGTGGTYNEQFF. Supplemented by reference TRBV13 and TRBJ2-1, the full variable domain reads AAGVIQSPRHLIKEKRETATLKCYPIPRHDTVYWYQQGPGQDPQFLISFYEKMQSDKGSIPDRFSAQQFSDYHSELNMSSLELGDSALYFCASSLGTGGTYNEQFFGPGTRLTVL.